The rows below give T cell receptor beta chains drawn from one sample of a study of blood T cell repertoires in COVID-19. Here immunoSEQ multiplex PCR was the method, and the copy in TCRdb shows in-frame clones only, minus some. The repertoire holds around 130,000 clones, with over 80% as singletons. Sequenced material: peripheral blood. Receptor source: a man in his sixties with active or convalescent COVID-19. The CDR3 runs from the conserved cysteine through the conserved F or W. A D gene is named only where the DNA matches it firmly.

v_gene: TRBV24-1
j_gene: TRBJ2-7
d_gene: TRBD2
CDR3aa: CATSDFPWTSELSYEQYF

v_gene: TRBV24-1
j_gene: TRBJ2-1
d_gene: TRBD1
CDR3aa: CATSDSGTGGYNEQFF

v_gene: TRBV3-1/TRBV3-2
j_gene: TRBJ1-2
d_gene: .
CDR3aa: CASSQERTANYGYTF

v_gene: TRBV18
j_gene: TRBJ2-3
d_gene: .
CDR3aa: CASSPLAGTTSTDTQYF

v_gene: TRBV3-1/TRBV3-2
j_gene: TRBJ1-1
d_gene: TRBD1
CDR3aa: CASSWTGQTEAFF

v_gene: TRBV7-9
j_gene: TRBJ1-2
d_gene: .
CDR3aa: CASSLETGSGYTF

v_gene: TRBV6-6
j_gene: TRBJ2-1
d_gene: TRBD2
CDR3aa: CASRPGLAGVNEQFF

v_gene: TRBV27
j_gene: TRBJ2-5
d_gene: TRBD1
CDR3aa: CASATPTGGKRETQYF

v_gene: TRBV20-1
j_gene: TRBJ2-1
d_gene: TRBD1
CDR3aa: CSAPRQGEQFF

v_gene: TRBV7-2
j_gene: TRBJ2-1
d_gene: TRBD2
CDR3aa: CASSFGLAGNSYNEQFF

v_gene: TRBV5-4
j_gene: TRBJ2-2
d_gene: TRBD2
CDR3aa: CASSLGVAGATGELFF

v_gene: TRBV6-5
j_gene: TRBJ2-2
d_gene: .
CDR3aa: CASSYFQGGTGELFF

v_gene: TRBV29-1
j_gene: TRBJ2-3
d_gene: TRBD2
CDR3aa: CSVARGSGTGDTQYF

v_gene: TRBV9
j_gene: TRBJ1-6
d_gene: .
CDR3aa: CASTGGGAESPLHF

v_gene: TRBV24-1
j_gene: TRBJ1-2
d_gene: TRBD1
CDR3aa: CATSDFTGGVYGYTF

v_gene: TRBV7-2
j_gene: TRBJ1-1
d_gene: TRBD1
CDR3aa: CASSLTGPSTEAFF

v_gene: TRBV9
j_gene: TRBJ1-4
d_gene: .
CDR3aa: CASSEGNEKLFF

v_gene: TRBV7-8
j_gene: TRBJ1-6
d_gene: .
CDR3aa: CASSPETQTVRTSPLHF

v_gene: TRBV19
j_gene: TRBJ2-2
d_gene: TRBD1
CDR3aa: CASTGTGRTGELFF

v_gene: TRBV7-2
j_gene: TRBJ2-5
d_gene: TRBD1
CDR3aa: CASSQQTGVVGETQYF

v_gene: TRBV7-6
j_gene: TRBJ2-7
d_gene: TRBD2
CDR3aa: CASSRLAGDEQYF

v_gene: TRBV7-6
j_gene: TRBJ2-1
d_gene: .
CDR3aa: CASSSLRYNEQFF

v_gene: TRBV3-1/TRBV3-2
j_gene: TRBJ2-1
d_gene: TRBD1
CDR3aa: CASRIQGAHNEQFF

v_gene: TRBV19
j_gene: TRBJ1-5
d_gene: .
CDR3aa: CASSTQNRAIRVQPQHF

v_gene: TRBV24-1
j_gene: TRBJ2-1
d_gene: .
CDR3aa: CATSPGHDYNEQFF

v_gene: TRBV20-1
j_gene: TRBJ2-1
d_gene: .
CDR3aa: CSAGSYNEQFF

v_gene: TRBV5-1
j_gene: TRBJ1-5
d_gene: .
CDR3aa: CASSLGPLSNQPQHF

v_gene: TRBV27
j_gene: TRBJ2-1
d_gene: TRBD1
CDR3aa: CASSLRGQGWEANNEQFF

v_gene: TRBV6-5
j_gene: TRBJ2-7
d_gene: .
CDR3aa: CASSYSGGLSSYEQYF

v_gene: TRBV18
j_gene: TRBJ1-5
d_gene: TRBD1
CDR3aa: CASSPQGGSNQPQHF

v_gene: TRBV3-1/TRBV3-2
j_gene: TRBJ2-1
d_gene: TRBD2
CDR3aa: CASSQALEASGINEQFF

v_gene: TRBV5-6
j_gene: TRBJ2-3
d_gene: TRBD2
CDR3aa: CASTFTGTSVTDTQYF

v_gene: TRBV7-3
j_gene: TRBJ1-3
d_gene: .
CDR3aa: CASSLSGPGNTIYF

v_gene: TRBV3-1/TRBV3-2
j_gene: TRBJ1-2
d_gene: TRBD1
CDR3aa: CASSAIDRGRYGYTF

v_gene: TRBV9
j_gene: TRBJ2-2
d_gene: .
CDR3aa: CASSVAGNRDGELFF

v_gene: TRBV29-1
j_gene: TRBJ2-7
d_gene: TRBD1
CDR3aa: CSATRQGAEQYF

v_gene: TRBV27
j_gene: TRBJ2-1
d_gene: .
CDR3aa: CASSRELPRQFF

v_gene: TRBV28
j_gene: TRBJ1-1
d_gene: TRBD1
CDR3aa: CASSFGQGATEAFF

v_gene: TRBV19
j_gene: TRBJ2-3
d_gene: .
CDR3aa: CASSPGRTSTDTQYF

v_gene: TRBV5-8
j_gene: TRBJ1-3
d_gene: .
CDR3aa: CASSVGVGNTIYF

v_gene: TRBV7-3
j_gene: TRBJ2-1
d_gene: .
CDR3aa: CASSLLAHSYNEQFF

v_gene: TRBV7-9
j_gene: TRBJ2-1
d_gene: TRBD2
CDR3aa: CASSLNAGGPSKDEQFF

v_gene: TRBV27
j_gene: TRBJ1-5
d_gene: TRBD1
CDR3aa: CASSDRGNNQPQHF

v_gene: TRBV3-1/TRBV3-2
j_gene: TRBJ2-7
d_gene: TRBD2
CDR3aa: CASSHSGGQSEQYF

v_gene: TRBV4-3
j_gene: TRBJ2-1
d_gene: TRBD2
CDR3aa: CASSPSTRGRGKDHEQFF

v_gene: TRBV28
j_gene: TRBJ1-3
d_gene: .
CDR3aa: CASRGAGSSGNTIYF

v_gene: TRBV27
j_gene: TRBJ2-7
d_gene: .
CDR3aa: CASSQEGAPLYEQYF

v_gene: TRBV15
j_gene: TRBJ2-7
d_gene: TRBD1
CDR3aa: CATSRFRDRGSSYEQYF

v_gene: TRBV6-4
j_gene: TRBJ1-2
d_gene: TRBD1
CDR3aa: CASSRGQGSPYGYTF

v_gene: TRBV9
j_gene: TRBJ2-6
d_gene: TRBD1
CDR3aa: CASSRRQGLGSSGANVLTF

v_gene: TRBV19
j_gene: TRBJ2-7
d_gene: .
CDR3aa: CASSNWAGANYEQYF

v_gene: TRBV7-2
j_gene: TRBJ1-4
d_gene: TRBD1
CDR3aa: CASSVRQGSTNEKLFF

v_gene: TRBV2
j_gene: TRBJ2-1
d_gene: .
CDR3aa: CASRPKSENSYNEQFF

v_gene: TRBV28
j_gene: TRBJ2-5
d_gene: .
CDR3aa: CASSLSQETQYF

v_gene: TRBV11-1
j_gene: TRBJ2-5
d_gene: TRBD2
CDR3aa: CASSRGREGETQYF

v_gene: TRBV11-2
j_gene: TRBJ2-1
d_gene: TRBD1
CDR3aa: CASSLAGTGLGYEQFF

v_gene: TRBV7-3
j_gene: TRBJ2-2
d_gene: .
CDR3aa: CASSPREAGELFF

v_gene: TRBV21-1
j_gene: TRBJ1-5
d_gene: .
CDR3aa: CASSSPQGYSNQPQHF

v_gene: TRBV9
j_gene: TRBJ1-4
d_gene: TRBD1
CDR3aa: CASSASGTENEKLFF